The present T cell receptor beta chain was sequenced within a study of T cells after yellow fever vaccination (dated by TCRdb to about 2019). About the investigation overall: Libraries from fractions with low cell numbers were prepared with the SMART-Seq v4 Ultra Low Input RNA kit. Blood was collected at multiple timepoints before and after primary and secondary immunization, and bulk PBMC replicates and cell subsets were isolated. Two healthy male donors, one aged 18 to 29 and one aged 30 to 40 years, made up the cohort. To follow T-cell clones before and after both primary and booster YFV17D yellow fever vaccination, bulk TCR alpha and beta repertoires underwent longitudinal sequencing. Broad study findings and their caveats: A small fraction of clonotypes showed up in both the CD4 and CD8 compartments, probably as a result of convergent recombination. Only two donors were included in the study, so the extent to which the findings can be generalized is limited. Most clones expanded after primary vaccination were re-detected after the booster (around 96% of CD4 and about nine tenths of CD8), suggesting broad memory maintenance. Compared with the primary T-cell response, the secondary T-cell response was weaker but faster, peaking on day 5 rather than day 15. Computational filtering was required because FACS-sorted repertoires could contain abundant contaminating clonotypes from the bulk population.

The treatment or condition label, as the study defines it: live attenuated yellow fever vaccine strain. PBMCs were isolated from peripheral blood using a standard Ficoll-Paque protocol. CD4 and CD8 T-cell fractions were isolated with Dynabeads CD4 and CD8 positive selection kits. TriZol was used to extract RNA from bulk PBMCs, CD4 and CD8 fractions, and dextramer-positive and dextramer-negative fractions. Instrument on record: Illumina NovaSeq 6000. TCR cDNA was made using 5'RACE template switching, a step that added a universal primer site and unique molecular identifiers. Priming for cDNA synthesis came from both the TCR alpha and TCR beta constant segments. Two PCR steps were used to amplify libraries, with sample barcodes and sequencing adapters being added in the second step. Sequencing of libraries was performed on Illumina HiSeq 2500 (2x100 bp) or NovaSeq (2x150 bp). The published analysis was carried out like this. Reads were demultiplexed and collapsed into UMI consensus sequences with MIGEC, and V(D)J alignment was performed with MiXCR. Vaccine-responding clonotypes were defined with edgeR using replicate PBMC samples, requiring FDR below 0.01 and a log2 fold change above 5 up to day 15. Each bulk clonotype received a CD4 or CD8 identity based on whether the sequenced CD4 or CD8 repertoire contained that clonotype at higher abundance. The raw public reads went through TCRdb reprocessing: fastp at Q25, MiXCR clone calling, in-frame beta chains kept. Each CDR3 protein appears once, grouped with its most common genes and DNA. The V and J calls here are based on TCRdb, not the publication. In all, the sample holds approximately 300,000 distinct CDR3 sequences, and about 10% of those were seen once. The ten largest account for about 3.5% of the sample.

A remark on this clonotype: It has no known antigen specificity. Within one base of it there is no much larger clone, and no base qualities were kept.

At the junction V is shortened by 0 bases and J by 0 bases, with 9 bases in between. The CDR1 and CDR2 encoded by the germline V gene are SGHRS and YFSETQ. From the cysteine up to the phenylalanine, the CDR3 has a length of 16 residues. The read is trimmed to its CDR3 DNA, 48 bases read in frame from base 1. Here the sequenced sample was CD4+ T cells sorted from PBMCs, taken 45 days after the yellow fever booster vaccination. The clonotype was recovered from a man aged 18 to 30 who received the YFV17D yellow fever vaccine. The chain joins TRBV5-1 to TRBJ1-4, with a weak D call of TRBD1 (5 bases match). The CDR3 loop reads CASSLGQLATNEKLFF. The bases read TGCGCCAGCAGCTTGGGACAGCTCGCAACTAATGAAAAACTGTTTTTT.